The 18 T cell receptor beta chains reported below all come from one sample, sequenced in a study of post-analysis software for immune sequencing data. Antigens for these TCRs are unknown. Tagging with unique molecular identifiers was a feature of the TCR beta cDNA libraries. MiXCR, applied by TCRdb to the PCR reads, yields one record per CDR3 protein. The sample lists approximately 630,000 distinct CDR3 sequences; 59% were seen once. Study results and caveats: The five TRBV segments detected at higher frequency in patients than in controls included TRBV5-6, TRBV5-1 and TRBV20-1.

Sequencing was carried out using blood. The receptors derive from a girl aged 2 to 10 with multiple sclerosis.

The rearrangement uses TRBV3-1 and TRBJ2-3; no clear D. Deletions cut 1 base from V and 3 bases from J, with 17 bases between. The CDR3 runs 17 residues. Germline V gene lookup returns CDR1 LGHDT and CDR2 YNNKEL (reference sequence). The CDR3 loop is CASSQVLDRKPTDTQYF. The CDR3 DNA reads TGTGCCAGCAGCCAAGTGCTGGACCGCAAACCGACAGATACGCAGTATTTT.

V is TRBV7-9 and J is TRBJ2-1; maybe TRBD2 (6 bases). The germline V and J ends were trimmed by 5 bases and 1 base, with 15 bases remaining between them. The germline gives CDR1 SEHNR, CDR2 FQNEAQ (reference sequence). The CDR3 contains 16 residues. DNA for the CDR3: TGTGCCAGCAGCCCCGCTCGCGGACTATCCTACAATGAGCAGTTCTTC. Translated: CASSPARGLSYNEQFF.

The rearrangement links TRBV10-3 to TRBJ1-1, with a possible D match to TRBD1 (5 bases). The length of the CDR3 is 18 residues. CDR1 and CDR2 from the germline V gene are ENHRY and SYGVKD. V lost 2 bases to trimming and J lost 2 bases, with 21 bases between them. The CDR3 sequence is CAISEPSLGAAVNTEAFF. The CDR3 DNA reads TGTGCCATCAGTGAGCCCTCACTCGGGGCGGCGGTCAACACTGAAGCTTTCTTT.

The chain has TRBV20-1 and TRBJ2-3; 10 nucleotides match TRBD1. Germline loops: CDR1 DFQATT, CDR2 SNEGSKA (reference sequence). V was pared by 5 bases and J by 3 bases, with 5 bases of the junction left unmatched. There are 14 residues in the CDR3. The CDR3 sequence: CSARTGGRTDTQYF. CDR3 sequence (DNA): TGCAGTGCTCGGACAGGGGGGAGGACAGATACGCAGTATTTT.

The gene calls are TRBV24-1 and TRBJ2-1; 12 positions match TRBD1. This CDR3 spans 15 amino acids. Unmatched junction bases numbered 2, after V lost 4 bases and J lost 5 bases. In germline, CDR1 is KGHDR, CDR2 SFDVKD. The CDR3 region has the DNA TGTGCCACCAGTGAAGGGACAGGGGGCAACAATGAGCAGTTCTTC. Protein sequence: CATSEGTGGNNEQFF.

V is TRBV5-1 and J is TRBJ2-1; 9 nucleotides agree with TRBD2. Trimming took 3 bases from V and 0 from J; bases not matched to a gene: 16. CDR1 is SGHRS, CDR2 YFSETQ, per germline. The CDR3 has 20 amino acids. In nucleotides, the CDR3 is TGCGCCAGCAGCTCCTGGGGAGCGGGAGGCTCGGCGAGCTCCTACAATGAGCAGTTCTTC. This translates into CASSSWGAGGSASSYNEQFF.

The chain is built from TRBV9 and TRBJ2-1, with 10 bases that match TRBD2. The length of the CDR3 is 16 residues. Germline V gene sequence: CDR1 SGDLS, CDR2 YYNGEE. Trimming cost V 0 bases and J 6 bases; bases outside gene matches: 6. The CDR3 region has the DNA TGTGCCAGCAGCGTAGCTGGACTAGCGGACTCCAATGAGCAGTTCTTC. Encoded protein: CASSVAGLADSNEQFF.

V gene TRBV4-1 combines with J gene TRBJ2-1; tentatively, D is TRBD1 or TRBD2 (6 bases each). Trimming pared 4 bases from V and 8 bases from J, leaving 21 bases between. The CDR3 is 16 amino acids. The germline V gene has CDR1 MGHRA and CDR2 YSYEKL. The CDR3 coding sequence is TGCGCCAGCAGCCTTCTGGTGGGGGGCGCGGGCGATGAGCAGTTCTTC. Residues: CASSLLVGGAGDEQFF.

The chain links TRBV6-6 to TRBJ2-1; D might be TRBD2 (6 bases). V lost 2 bases, J lost 3 bases, and 14 bases lay in between. Germline loops: CDR1 MNHNY, CDR2 SVGAGI (reference sequence). This CDR3 spans 16 amino acids. CDR3 sequence: CASSYSGGIIYNEQFF. CDR3 nucleotides: TGTGCCAGCAGTTACAGCGGCGGGATTATCTACAATGAGCAGTTCTTC.

The V and J genes are TRBV25-1 and TRBJ2-3; 7 bases match TRBD1. This CDR3 is 15 amino acids long. Germline V gives CDR1 MGHDK, CDR2 SYGVNS. Trimming removed 2 bases from V and 4 bases from J; junction bases left unmatched: 6. In DNA, the CDR3 is TGTGCCAGCAGTGAAAGTACAGGGGAAGCAGATACGCAGTATTTT. Its translation is CASSESTGEADTQYF.

The chain combines TRBV5-1 with TRBJ1-2, with 8 bases matching TRBD1. V lost 3 bases and J lost 4; bases outside the gene matches: 5. The CDR3 covers 14 residues. Germline CDR1 and CDR2: SGHRS and YFSETQ. The CDR3 here is CASSSGGSLYGYTF. The CDR3, as DNA: TGCGCCAGCAGCTCAGGGGGCTCCCTCTATGGCTACACCTTC.

This rearrangement joins TRBV10-3 to TRBJ2-4, with D perhaps being TRBD1 or TRBD2 (7 bases each). The CDR3 is 12 amino acids. Trimming shortened V by 6 bases and J by 13 bases, and 16 bases separated the two germline ends. Germline V CDR1 and CDR2: ENHRY, SYGVKD. The CDR3 DNA reads as TGTGCCATCAGCAACCCAGGGGGGGAGCAGTACTTC. It codes for CAISNPGGEQYF.

DNA of the CDR3: TGTGCCAGCAGCTCGGACAGGACCGTGAACCAAGAGACCCAGTACTTC. Translating it yields CASSSDRTVNQETQYF. This rearrangement joins TRBV12-3 or TRBV12-4 to TRBJ2-5; 7 bases are a match to TRBD1. With V trimmed by 6 bases and J by 0 bases, 10 bases remained unmatched. CDR3 size: 16 residues.

This sequence joins TRBV5-6 and TRBJ2-7, with D tentatively TRBD1 (8 bases). The J call may be in error: the DNA end matches TRBJ2-5 better. The CDR3 has 15 amino acids. Germline CDR1 reads SGHDT; CDR2 reads YYEEEE. The CDR3 nucleotides read TGTGCCAGCAGCCGAGTACAGGGGGGGGTCGAGACCCAGTACTTC. It translates to CASSRVQGGVETQYF.

The rearrangement uses TRBV6-2 or TRBV6-3 and TRBJ2-1, with D uncertain. TRBJ2-7 explains the end of the DNA better; the J call may be wrong. This CDR3 is built from 12 residues. Per germline, CDR1 MNHEY and CDR2 SVGEGT. The CDR3 loop reads CASSELPYKQYF. CDR3 bases: TGTGCCAGCAGTGAGCTACCTTACAAGCAGTACTTC.

The J gene is TRBJ2-7, the V gene TRBV15, with 8 bases that match TRBD1. The CDR3 extends over 16 amino acids. Germline assignment: CDR1 LNHNV and CDR2 YYDKDF (reference sequence). V trimming: 1 base; J trimming: 0 bases; junction bases outside the gene matches: 5. The CDR3 here is CATSRGGDRSSYEQYF. The DNA of the CDR3 is TGTGCCACCAGCAGAGGGGGGGACAGGAGCTCCTACGAGCAGTACTTC. Drawing the rest from reference TRBV15 and TRBJ2-7, the complete variable domain is DAMVIQNPRYQVTQFGKPVTLSCSQTLNHNVMYWYQQKSSQAPKLLFHYYDKDFNNEADTPDNFQSRRPNTSFCFLDIRSPGLGDTAMYLCATSRGGDRSSYEQYFGPGTRLTVT.

V gene TRBV5-1 combines with J gene TRBJ2-1, with 11 bases that match TRBD1. The CDR3 spans 15 residues. Germline lookup yields CDR1 SGHRS and CDR2 YFSETQ. Germline trimming cut 5 bases from V and 8 bases from J; bases unmatched to any gene: 9. The CDR3 loop is CASRSGQGAIDEQFF. CDR3 nucleotides: TGCGCCAGCAGAAGCGGACAGGGGGCCATTGATGAGCAGTTCTTC.

This clonotype was counted only a few times. The chain has TRBV4-1 and TRBJ2-1, with TRBD2 matching 9 bases. The V segment lost 4 bases and the J segment 5 bases; nucleotides outside the gene matches: 3. CDR3 length: 14 amino acids. Germline CDR1 reads MGHRA; CDR2 reads YSYEKL. CDR3 in amino acids: CASSLRLADNEQFF. The CDR3 coding sequence is TGCGCCAGCAGCCTTCGACTAGCGGACAATGAGCAGTTCTTC.